The clone carrying this T cell receptor (beta chain) was detected many times. Its cognate antigen is unknown. The source of the sample is a study of T cells in Graves' hyperthyroidism and ophthalmopathy. Study-level points and caveats: Clonotypes that were expanded in thyroid above 0.001 mostly appeared in blood too.

There were TCR beta CDR3 regions amplified from RNA transcripts. The HTBI primer set drove a first-round RT-PCR of the TCR CDR3. TCRdb called the multiplex PCR reads again in MiXCR, with one record for every CDR3 protein. The data hold roughly 400,000 distinct CDR3 sequences, with over 11% observed a single time. Exclusion followed for patients with uncontrolled infection, other autoimmune disease, pregnancy or lactation. Trimming removed 0 bases at V and 7 bases at J, with 13 bases between. In germline, CDR1 is DFQATT, CDR2 SNEGSKA (reference sequence). The CDR3 totals 14 residues. This sequence joins TRBV20-1 and TRBJ2-1; D possibly corresponds to TRBD1 (5 bases). The receptor was derived from a man in his fifties with Graves' ophthalmopathy. The sample consisted of blood. CDR3 protein: CSARDLQGKNEQFF. The DNA of the CDR3 is TGCAGTGCTAGAGATTTGCAGGGTAAAAATGAGCAGTTCTTC.